The 20 T cell receptor beta chains given below trace back to one sample, sequenced in a study of identical twins. TCRdb fed the 5' RACE reads into MiXCR, producing one record per CDR3 protein. The table includes around 490,000 distinct CDR3 sequences, roughly 15% detected once. This sample was shared with a second study, whose subject was yellow fever vaccine responses in identical twins.

Sequencing was carried out using CD4+ T cells sorted from blood. The source of these receptors is a woman aged 18-29 years in good health.

There are a few counts of this clonotype. This rearrangement joins TRBV20-1 to TRBJ1-1; D remains unclear. This CDR3 has 14 residues. V was clipped by 6 bases and J by 4 bases, with 18 bases between them. Germline CDR1 DFQATT, CDR2 SNEGSKA (reference sequence). In DNA, the CDR3 is TGCAGTGCCCCCAATAGGCTGGCGCGCACTGAAGCTTTCTTT. Encoded protein: CSAPNRLARTEAFF.

This clonotype was seen more than once but under ten times. The chain links TRBV24-1 to TRBJ2-5; TRBD1 agrees at 8 bases. Germline values: CDR1 KGHDR, CDR2 SFDVKD. J lost 1 base, V lost 4 bases, and 13 bases had no gene match. The CDR3 loop spans 18 amino acids. CDR3 sequence reads: CATSDPRSDRALQETQYF. CDR3 in DNA: TGTGCCACCAGTGACCCAAGATCGGACAGGGCGCTCCAAGAGACCCAGTACTTC.

This clonotype was observed a few times. This chain connects TRBV7-9 to TRBJ2-1, with 13 nucleotides matching TRBD2. V trimming: 5 bases; J trimming: 10 bases; junction bases outside the gene matches: 14. CDR1 is SEHNR and CDR2 is FQNEAQ in the germline V gene (reference sequence). This CDR3 has 17 amino acids. The CDR3 sequence is CASSQAVLAGGFGEQFF. For the CDR3, the DNA is TGTGCCAGCAGCCAGGCGGTACTAGCGGGAGGGTTTGGCGAGCAGTTCTTC.

The CDR3 DNA reads TGCGCCAGGACGCCCTTTGGGGCGAATTACGAGCAGTACGTC. Protein sequence: CARTPFGANYEQYV. The rearrangement links TRBV5-1 to TRBJ2-7; a weak D match, TRBD1 (5 bases). Looked up from germline, CDR1 is SGHRS and CDR2 is YFSETQ. V gave up 8 bases and J gave up 4 bases, with 19 bases separating them. The CDR3 sequence is 14 residues long.

The chain joins TRBV6-1 to TRBJ1-3, with TRBD1 as a possible D gene (6 bases). CDR1 is MNHNS and CDR2 is SASEGT in the germline V gene. Between the trimmed V and J ends, which lost 4 bases and 0 bases, there was a span of 7 bases. The CDR3 is made up of 14 amino acids. The CDR3 here is CASSAGHSGNTIYF. Here the CDR3 DNA reads TGTGCCAGCAGTGCGGGACACTCTGGAAACACCATATATTTT.

This clonotype was seen a handful of times. The V call is TRBV20-1, the J call TRBJ1-2; 7 bases line up with TRBD1. V shed 6 bases, J shed 8 bases, and the junction held 21 bases outside the gene matches. Germline assignment: CDR1 DFQATT and CDR2 SNEGSKA (reference sequence). The CDR3 loop spans 16 amino acids. CDR3 amino acids: CSAGAGLRTGVGGYTF. CDR3 DNA: TGCAGTGCGGGCGCGGGCCTCAGAACAGGGGTTGGAGGCTACACCTTC.

The table lists this clonotype with a few counts. The V call is TRBV6-6, the J call TRBJ1-3, with D unresolved. Germline CDR1 and CDR2: MNHNY and SVGAGI (reference sequence). This CDR3 is built from 13 residues. With 5 bases removed from V and 3 bases from J, the gap between germline ends came to 8 bases. CDR3 bases: TGTGCCAGCAGTGTATTGGGTGGAAACACCATATATTTT. Protein: CASSVLGGNTIYF.

The J gene is TRBJ2-3, the V gene TRBV18; 8 bases are a match to TRBD1. The V gene end was trimmed by 6 bases and the J gene end by 4 bases; junction bases not matched to a gene: 9. The CDR3 totals 15 residues. CDR1 and CDR2 from the germline V gene are KGHSH and LQKENI. CDR3 bases: TGTGCCAGCTCCCTTAGGACAGGGTTACCAGATACGCAGTATTTT. This codes for CASSLRTGLPDTQYF. Full variable domain (rest looked up from reference TRBV18 and TRBJ2-3): NAGVMQNPRHLVRRRGQEARLRCSPMKGHSHVYWYRQLPEEGLKFMVYLQKENIIDESGMPKERFSAEFPKEGPSILRIQQVVRGDSAAYFCASSLRTGLPDTQYFGPGTRLTVL.

This chain joins TRBV7-2 and TRBJ2-7; D possibly corresponds to TRBD1 (6 bases). CDR3 length: 15 residues. Deletions cut 1 base from V and 3 bases from J, with 13 bases between. The germline gives CDR1 SGHTA, CDR2 FQGNSA. CDR3 region: CASSLVGAGYYEQYF. CDR3 sequence (DNA): TGTGCCAGCAGCTTAGTGGGGGCGGGCTACTACGAGCAGTACTTC.

This clonotype was seen a handful of times. The genes are TRBV6-2 or TRBV6-3 and TRBJ2-4; D gene unclear. The CDR3 is 15 residues long. Per the germline V gene, CDR1 is MNHEY and CDR2 is SVGEGT. V was trimmed by 2 bases and J by 0 bases, leaving 8 bases between them. This CDR3 reads CASSYGPLAKNIQYF. CDR3 nucleotides: TGTGCCAGCAGTTACGGGCCCTTAGCCAAAAACATTCAGTACTTC.

The V call is TRBV27, the J call TRBJ2-1, with D possibly being TRBD1 or TRBD2 (6 bases each). Trimming pared 0 bases from V and 9 bases from J, leaving 21 bases between. The germline V gene encodes CDR1 MNHEY and CDR2 SMNVEV (reference sequence). The CDR3 is 17 amino acids. Here the CDR3 DNA reads TGTGCCAGCAGTTTATCCCTGCGGAGGGGGACGCGTGGTGAGCAGTTCTTC. As protein: CASSLSLRRGTRGEQFF.

V is TRBV2 and J is TRBJ1-6; 9 bases map to TRBD1. Germline V gene sequence: CDR1 SNHLY, CDR2 FYNNEI. The CDR3 length is 15 residues. V lost 8 bases, J lost 9 bases, and 11 bases stayed unmatched. The CDR3 DNA follows: TGTGCCAGCGGACTGGGACAGGGATTTGGTTCACCCCTCCACTTT. As protein: CASGLGQGFGSPLHF.

This sequence joins TRBV20-1 and TRBJ1-1, with 8 bases that match TRBD1. CDR1 and CDR2 (germline): DFQATT, SNEGSKA (reference sequence). The V segment lost 4 bases and the J segment 0 bases; nucleotides outside the gene matches: 7. The CDR3 loop spans 15 amino acids. Written as DNA, the CDR3 is TGCAGTGCTATCGGACAGGGAGATATGAACACTGAAGCTTTCTTT. This encodes CSAIGQGDMNTEAFF.

This clonotype has at least ten counts. The chain carries TRBV5-1 and TRBJ2-2; 10 bases align to TRBD2. This CDR3 comprises 16 residues. Losses at the gene ends were 7 bases for V and 5 bases for J; bases not matched to a gene: 11. The germline V gene encodes CDR1 SGHRS and CDR2 YFSETQ. CDR3 in DNA: TGCGCCAGCGTCTCCGGGACTAGCGTGGGGACCGGGGAGCTGTTTTTT. Protein product: CASVSGTSVGTGELFF.

This clonotype was seen a handful of times. The chain uses TRBV29-1 and TRBJ1-1, with TRBD1 as a possible D gene (5 bases). The CDR3 consists of 14 residues. The germline gives CDR1 SQVTM, CDR2 ANQGSEA. Trimming shortened V by 3 bases and J by 4 bases, and 15 bases separated the two germline ends. The CDR3 bases are TGCAGCGTTGATAAGGGGAGCCTGGGCACTGAAGCTTTCTTT. It encodes CSVDKGSLGTEAFF.

V and J are TRBV20-1 and TRBJ1-1; D unclear. Trimming left V 1 base short and J 10 bases short, with 16 bases between. CDR3 size: 13 residues. CDR1 and CDR2 (germline): DFQATT, SNEGSKA (reference sequence). The chain's CDR3 is CSARVINVGLAFF. The CDR3 DNA reads as TGCAGTGCTAGAGTCATAAACGTCGGTTTAGCTTTCTTT.

The V gene is TRBV6-1, the J gene TRBJ1-1; TRBD1 might be the D (6 bases). The CDR3 sequence is 14 residues long. The germline V and J ends were trimmed by 7 bases and 1 base, with 13 bases remaining between them. The germline V gene encodes CDR1 MNHNS and CDR2 SASEGT. The CDR3 protein is CASTTNRENTEAFF. The CDR3 nucleotides are TGTGCCAGCACCACCAACAGGGAGAACACTGAAGCTTTCTTT.

This clonotype appeared a few times. The V call is TRBV5-1, the J call TRBJ2-1; 8 bases are a match to TRBD2. V lost 2 bases and J lost 4; bases outside the gene matches: 5. Germline CDR1 SGHRS, CDR2 YFSETQ. The CDR3 extends over 15 amino acids. CDR3 sequence (DNA): TGCGCCAGCAGCTTCAGAGCGGGAGAGTACAATGAGCAGTTCTTC. Amino acid sequence: CASSFRAGEYNEQFF.

This clonotype has only a few counts. The chain uses TRBV6-1 and TRBJ1-1, with unresolved D. Germline V gene lookup returns CDR1 MNHNS and CDR2 SASEGT. The CDR3 length is 15 residues. Trimming took off 7 bases at V and 0 bases at J, with 15 bases between the two ends. This chain's CDR3 is CASTSGRQLNTEAFF. For the CDR3, the DNA is TGTGCCAGCACCTCCGGCAGGCAACTGAACACTGAAGCTTTCTTT.

This clonotype was counted between two and nine times. V is TRBV24-1 and J is TRBJ2-3; D uncertain. Looked up from germline, CDR1 is KGHDR and CDR2 is SFDVKD. V dropped 2 bases and J dropped 4 bases, with 12 bases sitting between them. The length of the CDR3 is 15 residues. This CDR3 reads CATSDWVEGADTQYF. DNA of the CDR3: TGTGCCACCAGTGATTGGGTGGAAGGAGCAGATACGCAGTATTTT.